These 5 T cell receptor beta chains were all obtained from the same sample, sequenced in a study of persistence of HIV-infected CD4 T cells. The antigens of these receptors remain unknown. The immunoSEQ assay was version 4, run in survey mode. Measured with immunoSEQ multiplex PCR; TCRdb has only the in-frame clones, and not every one. The repertoire holds approximately 45,000 clones, with about 87% as singletons. Nonspecific anti-CD3/anti-CD28 bead stimulation represents the broad CD4+ T cell repertoire. Sorting selected CD4+ T cells upregulating both CD40 ligand and CD69. The sequences come from CD4+ T cells sorted from PBMCs after approximately 19-hour stimulation, collected from a patient who received antiretroviral therapy. The receptors shown here come from an adult woman with HIV who was CMV-seropositive.

This sequence joins TRBV19 and TRBJ2-3, with D perhaps given as TRBD1 or TRBD2 (5 bases each). Looked up from germline, CDR1 is LNHDA and CDR2 is SQIVND (reference sequence). V lost 3 bases and J 8 bases, leaving 18 bases between the germline ends. The CDR3 runs 15 residues. The CDR3 protein is CASSIKVGATGTQYF. For the CDR3, the DNA is TGTGCCAGTAGTATTAAAGTCGGGGCCACGGGTACGCAGTATTTT.

This clone was recorded only once. The chain joins TRBV19 to TRBJ2-7; D is tentatively TRBD1 or TRBD2 (6 bases each). V dropped 3 bases and J dropped 3 bases, with 12 bases sitting between them. The CDR3 runs 14 residues. Germline CDR1 reads LNHDA; CDR2 reads SQIVND (reference sequence). The CDR3 sequence is CASSMGGRGYEQYF. The CDR3 DNA is TGTGCCAGTAGTATGGGGGGCCGCGGCTACGAGCAGTACTTC.

The V call is TRBV6-5, the J call TRBJ1-1; D unresolved. The CDR3 contains 13 residues. Germline values: CDR1 MNHEY, CDR2 SVGAGI. Trimming cost V 5 bases and J 1 base, with 8 bases left between them. The CDR3 DNA is TGTGCCAGCAGTAAGGTTTGGAACACTGAAGCTTTCTTT. It specifies CASSKVWNTEAFF.

This chain links TRBV6-4 with TRBJ1-1; D not certain. This CDR3 comprises 14 residues. V was shortened by 3 bases and J by 6 bases, with 14 bases between the two germline ends. Germline V gene lookup returns CDR1 MRHNA and CDR2 SNTAGT. The CDR3 protein is CASSEAGKVAEAFF. Written as DNA, the CDR3 is TGTGCCAGCAGTGAGGCGGGGAAAGTCGCTGAAGCTTTCTTT.

This clone was observed a few times. Other nucleotide sequences from this sample produce the same CDR3. This chain uses TRBV7-6 with TRBJ1-2; TRBD1 matches at 9 bases. V was pared by 5 bases and J by 4 bases, with 2 bases of the junction left unmatched. This CDR3 has 13 residues. The germline V gene encodes CDR1 SGHVS and CDR2 FNYEAQ. For the CDR3, the DNA is TGTGCCAGCAGCCCGGGACAGGGCTATGGCTACACCTTC. This codes for CASSPGQGYGYTF.